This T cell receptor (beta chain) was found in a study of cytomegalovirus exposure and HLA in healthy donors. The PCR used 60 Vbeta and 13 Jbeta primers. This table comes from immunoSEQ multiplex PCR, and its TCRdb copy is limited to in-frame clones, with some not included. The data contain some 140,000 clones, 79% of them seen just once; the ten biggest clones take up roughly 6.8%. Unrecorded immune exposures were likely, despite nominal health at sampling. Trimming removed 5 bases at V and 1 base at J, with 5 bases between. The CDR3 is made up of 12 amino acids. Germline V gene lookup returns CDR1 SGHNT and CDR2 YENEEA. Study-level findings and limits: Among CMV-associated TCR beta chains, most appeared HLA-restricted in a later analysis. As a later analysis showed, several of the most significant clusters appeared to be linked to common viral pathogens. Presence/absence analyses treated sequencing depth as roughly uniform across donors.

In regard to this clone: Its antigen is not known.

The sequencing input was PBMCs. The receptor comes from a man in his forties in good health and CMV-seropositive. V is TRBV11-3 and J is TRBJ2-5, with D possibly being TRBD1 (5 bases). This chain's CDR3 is CASSRGQETQYF. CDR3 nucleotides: TGTGCCAGCAGCAGGGGCCAAGAGACCCAGTACTTC.